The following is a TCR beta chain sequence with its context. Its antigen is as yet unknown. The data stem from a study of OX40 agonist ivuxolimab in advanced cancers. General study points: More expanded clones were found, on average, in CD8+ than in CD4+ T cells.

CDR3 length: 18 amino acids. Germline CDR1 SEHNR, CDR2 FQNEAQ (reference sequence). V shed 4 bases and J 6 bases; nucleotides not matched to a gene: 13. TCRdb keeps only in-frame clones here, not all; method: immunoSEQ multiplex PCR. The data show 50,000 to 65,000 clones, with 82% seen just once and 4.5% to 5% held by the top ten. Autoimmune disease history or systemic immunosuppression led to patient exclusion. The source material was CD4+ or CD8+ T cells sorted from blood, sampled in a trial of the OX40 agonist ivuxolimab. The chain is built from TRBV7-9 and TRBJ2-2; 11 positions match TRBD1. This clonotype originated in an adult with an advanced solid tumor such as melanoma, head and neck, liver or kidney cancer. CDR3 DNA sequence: TGTGCCAGCAGCTCGGACAGGGGGCATTTAGGAATAGCCGGGGAGCTGTTTTTT. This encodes CASSSDRGHLGIAGELFF.